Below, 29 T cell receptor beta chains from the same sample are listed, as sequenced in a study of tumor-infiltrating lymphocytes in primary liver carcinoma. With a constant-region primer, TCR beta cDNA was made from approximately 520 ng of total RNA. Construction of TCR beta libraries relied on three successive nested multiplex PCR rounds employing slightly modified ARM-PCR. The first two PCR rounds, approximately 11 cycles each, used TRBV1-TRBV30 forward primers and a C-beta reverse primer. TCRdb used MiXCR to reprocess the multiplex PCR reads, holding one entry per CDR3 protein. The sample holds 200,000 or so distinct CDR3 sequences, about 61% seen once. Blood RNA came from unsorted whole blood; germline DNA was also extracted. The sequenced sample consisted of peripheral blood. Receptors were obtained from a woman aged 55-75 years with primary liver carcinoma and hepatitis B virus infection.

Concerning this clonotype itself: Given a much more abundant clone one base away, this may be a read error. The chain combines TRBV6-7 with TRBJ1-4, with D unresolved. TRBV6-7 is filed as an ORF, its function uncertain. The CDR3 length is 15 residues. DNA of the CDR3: TGTGCCAGCAGTTACTCTCGAACAACTAATGAAACACTGTTTTTT. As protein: CASSYSRTTNETLFF.

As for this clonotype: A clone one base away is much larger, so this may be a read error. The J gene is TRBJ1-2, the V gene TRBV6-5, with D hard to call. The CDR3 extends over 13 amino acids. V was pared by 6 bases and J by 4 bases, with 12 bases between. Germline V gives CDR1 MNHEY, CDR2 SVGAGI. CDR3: CASRAPSSYGYTF. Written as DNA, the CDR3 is TGTGCCAGCAGAGCGCCGTCTAGCTATGGCTACACCTTC.

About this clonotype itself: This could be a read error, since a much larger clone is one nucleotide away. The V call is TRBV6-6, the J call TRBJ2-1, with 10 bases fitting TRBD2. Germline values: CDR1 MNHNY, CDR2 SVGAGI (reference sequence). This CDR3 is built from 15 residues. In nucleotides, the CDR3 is TGTGCCAGCAGTTCACCCGGGACTAGCGACAATGAGCAGCTCTTC. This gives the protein CASSSPGTSDNEQLF.

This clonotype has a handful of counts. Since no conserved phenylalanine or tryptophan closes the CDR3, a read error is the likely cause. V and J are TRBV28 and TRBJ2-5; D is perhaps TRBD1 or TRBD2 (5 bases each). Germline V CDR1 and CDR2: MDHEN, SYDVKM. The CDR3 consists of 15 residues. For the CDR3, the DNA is TGTGCCAGCAGTTTCCCCCGGGACCTAATAGAGACTCAGTACCTC. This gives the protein CASSFPRDLIETQYL.

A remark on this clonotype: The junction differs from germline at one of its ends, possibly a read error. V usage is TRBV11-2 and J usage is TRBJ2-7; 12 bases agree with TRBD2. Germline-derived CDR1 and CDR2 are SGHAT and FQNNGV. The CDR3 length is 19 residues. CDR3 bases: TGTATCAGCAGTCCTAGCGGGAGGGCCCGGATATTTTGGTCCTATGAGCAGTACTTC. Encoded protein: CISSPSGRARIFWSYEQYF. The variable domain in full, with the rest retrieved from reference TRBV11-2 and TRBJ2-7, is EAGVAQSPRYKIIEKRQSVAFWCNPISGHATLYWYQQILGQGPKLLIQFQNNGVVDDSQLPKDRFSAERLKGVDSTLKIQPAKLEDSAVYLCISSPSGRARIFWSYEQYFGPGTRLTVT.

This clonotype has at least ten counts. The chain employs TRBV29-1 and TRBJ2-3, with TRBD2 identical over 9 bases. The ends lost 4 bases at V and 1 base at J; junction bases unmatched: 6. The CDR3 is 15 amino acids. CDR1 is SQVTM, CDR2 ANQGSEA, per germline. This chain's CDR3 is CSVVGTSSGTDTQYF. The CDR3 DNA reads TGCAGCGTTGTGGGGACTAGCTCCGGCACAGATACGCAGTATTTT.

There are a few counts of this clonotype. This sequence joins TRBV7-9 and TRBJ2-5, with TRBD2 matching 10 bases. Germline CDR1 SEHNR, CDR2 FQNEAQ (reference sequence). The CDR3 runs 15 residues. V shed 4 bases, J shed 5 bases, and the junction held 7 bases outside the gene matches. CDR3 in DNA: TGTGCCAGCAGCTCGGACTTAGCGGGAGGTGAGACCCAGTACTTC. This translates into CASSSDLAGGETQYF.

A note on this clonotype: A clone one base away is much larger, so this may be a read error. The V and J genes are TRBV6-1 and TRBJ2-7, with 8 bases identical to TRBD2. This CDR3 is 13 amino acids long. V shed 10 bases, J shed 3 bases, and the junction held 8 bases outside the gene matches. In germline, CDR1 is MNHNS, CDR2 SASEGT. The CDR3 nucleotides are TGTGCCACACGAGAGCGGGAGTTCTACGAGCAGTACTTC. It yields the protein CATREREFYEQYF.

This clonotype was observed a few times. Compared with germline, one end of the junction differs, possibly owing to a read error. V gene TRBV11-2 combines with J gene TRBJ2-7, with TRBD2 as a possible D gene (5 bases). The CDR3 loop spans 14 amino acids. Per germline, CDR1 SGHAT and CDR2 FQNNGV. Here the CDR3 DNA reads TGTGCTAGCAGCTTAGGTGCGCAAGGAGGCAAGCAGTACTTC. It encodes CASSLGAQGGKQYF. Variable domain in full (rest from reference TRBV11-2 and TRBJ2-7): EAGVAQSPRYKIIEKRQSVAFWCNPISGHATLYWYQQILGQGPKLLIQFQNNGVVDDSQLPKDRFSAERLKGVDSTLKIQPAKLEDSAVYLCASSLGAQGGKQYFGPGTRLTVT.

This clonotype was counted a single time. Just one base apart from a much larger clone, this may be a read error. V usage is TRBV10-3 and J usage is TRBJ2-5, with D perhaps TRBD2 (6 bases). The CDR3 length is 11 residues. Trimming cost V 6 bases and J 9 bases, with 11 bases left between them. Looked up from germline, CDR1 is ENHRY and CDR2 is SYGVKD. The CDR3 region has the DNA TGTGCCATCAGGGAAGGGGAGGCCCAGTACTTC. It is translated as CAIREGEAQYF.

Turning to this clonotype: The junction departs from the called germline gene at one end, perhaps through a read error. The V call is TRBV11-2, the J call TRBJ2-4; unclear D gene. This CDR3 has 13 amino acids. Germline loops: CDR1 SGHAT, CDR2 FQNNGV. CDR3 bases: TGTGCCAGCAGCTGGGCTGTCAGAAACATTCATTACTTC. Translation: CASSWAVRNIHYF.

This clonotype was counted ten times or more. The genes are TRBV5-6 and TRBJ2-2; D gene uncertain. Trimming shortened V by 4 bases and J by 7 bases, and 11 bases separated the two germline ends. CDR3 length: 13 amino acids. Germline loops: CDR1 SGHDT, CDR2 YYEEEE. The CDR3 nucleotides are TGTGCCAGCAGCGGCGATCCCGACGGGGAGCTGTTTTTT. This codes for CASSGDPDGELFF.

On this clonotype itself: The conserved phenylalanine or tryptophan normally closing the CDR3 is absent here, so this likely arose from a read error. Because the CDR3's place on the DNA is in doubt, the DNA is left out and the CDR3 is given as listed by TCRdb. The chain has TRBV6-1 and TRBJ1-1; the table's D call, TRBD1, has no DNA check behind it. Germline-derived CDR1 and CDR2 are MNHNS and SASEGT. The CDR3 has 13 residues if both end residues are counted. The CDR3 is CASRSTGPTEAIS.

The CDR3 loop is CASSQERGTTEAFF. The CDR3, as DNA: TGTGCCAGCAGCCAAGAGAGGGGGACGACTGAAGCTTTCTTT. This chain connects TRBV4-2 to TRBJ1-1; perhaps TRBD1 as D (6 bases). Germline values: CDR1 LGHNA, CDR2 YNFKEQ. This CDR3 is 14 amino acids long. V was shortened by 0 bases and J by 5 bases, with 10 bases between the two germline ends.

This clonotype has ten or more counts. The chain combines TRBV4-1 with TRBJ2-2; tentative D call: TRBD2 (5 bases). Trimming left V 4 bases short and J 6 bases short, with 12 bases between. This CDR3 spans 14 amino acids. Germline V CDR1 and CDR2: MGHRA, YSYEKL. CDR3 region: CASSPGSSAGELFF. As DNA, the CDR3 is TGCGCCAGCAGCCCAGGAAGTAGCGCCGGGGAGCTGTTTTTT.

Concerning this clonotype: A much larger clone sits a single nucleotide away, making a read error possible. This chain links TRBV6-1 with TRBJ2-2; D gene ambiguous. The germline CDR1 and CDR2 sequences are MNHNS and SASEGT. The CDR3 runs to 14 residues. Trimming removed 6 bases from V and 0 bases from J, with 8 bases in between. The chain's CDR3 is CASRYATNTGELFF. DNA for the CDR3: TGTGCCAGCAGGTACGCGACGAACACCGGGGAGCTGTTTTTT.

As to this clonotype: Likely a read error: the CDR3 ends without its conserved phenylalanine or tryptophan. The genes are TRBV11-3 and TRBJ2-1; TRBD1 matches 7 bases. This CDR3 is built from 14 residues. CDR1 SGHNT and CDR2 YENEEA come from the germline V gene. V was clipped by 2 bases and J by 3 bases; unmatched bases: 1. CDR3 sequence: CASSLTGVYNEQFL. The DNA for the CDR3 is TGTGCCAGCAGCTTAACAGGGGTCTACAATGAGCAGTTCCTC.

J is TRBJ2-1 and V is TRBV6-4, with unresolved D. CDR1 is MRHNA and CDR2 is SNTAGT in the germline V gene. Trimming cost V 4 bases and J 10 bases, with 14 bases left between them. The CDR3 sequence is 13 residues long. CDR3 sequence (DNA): TGTGCCAGCAGTGGCTTGGAAGGGCAAGAGCAGTTCTTC. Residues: CASSGLEGQEQFF.

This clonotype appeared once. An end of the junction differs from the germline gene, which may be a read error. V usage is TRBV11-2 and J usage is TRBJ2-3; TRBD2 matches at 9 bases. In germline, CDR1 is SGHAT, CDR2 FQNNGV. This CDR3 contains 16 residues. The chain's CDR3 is CTSSPSFGGRANTQYF. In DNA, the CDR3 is TGTACCAGCAGCCCCAGTTTCGGCGGGAGGGCCAATACGCAGTATTTT.

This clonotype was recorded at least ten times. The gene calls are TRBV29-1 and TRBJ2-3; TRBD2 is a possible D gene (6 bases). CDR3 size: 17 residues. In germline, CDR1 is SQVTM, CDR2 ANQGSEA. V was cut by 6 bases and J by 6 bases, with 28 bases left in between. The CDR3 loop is CSVGPPSSGRGGDTQYF. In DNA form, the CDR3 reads TGCAGCGTGGGACCGCCCTCCTCCGGGAGAGGCGGCGATACGCAGTATTTT.

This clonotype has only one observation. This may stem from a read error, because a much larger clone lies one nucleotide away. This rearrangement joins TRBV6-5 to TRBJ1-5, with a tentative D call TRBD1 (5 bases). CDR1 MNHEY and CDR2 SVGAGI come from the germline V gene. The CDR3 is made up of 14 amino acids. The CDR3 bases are TGTGCCAGCAGTTACGGGGGATTCAATCAGCCCCGGCATTTT. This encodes CASSYGGFNQPRHF.

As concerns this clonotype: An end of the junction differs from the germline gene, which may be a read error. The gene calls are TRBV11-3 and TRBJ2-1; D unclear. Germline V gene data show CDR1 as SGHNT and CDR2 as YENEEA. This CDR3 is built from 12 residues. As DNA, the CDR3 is TGTGTCAGCAGCTTAGAAGGGAATGAGCGGTTCTTC. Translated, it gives CVSSLEGNERFF.

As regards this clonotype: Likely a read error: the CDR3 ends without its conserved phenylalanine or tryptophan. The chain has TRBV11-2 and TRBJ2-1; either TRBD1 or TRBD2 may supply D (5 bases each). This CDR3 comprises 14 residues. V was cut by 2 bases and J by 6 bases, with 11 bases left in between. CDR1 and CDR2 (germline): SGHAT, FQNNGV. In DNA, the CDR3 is TGTGCCAGCAGCTTAAGTGGGACGTGCAATGAGCAGTTCATC. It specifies CASSLSGTCNEQFI.

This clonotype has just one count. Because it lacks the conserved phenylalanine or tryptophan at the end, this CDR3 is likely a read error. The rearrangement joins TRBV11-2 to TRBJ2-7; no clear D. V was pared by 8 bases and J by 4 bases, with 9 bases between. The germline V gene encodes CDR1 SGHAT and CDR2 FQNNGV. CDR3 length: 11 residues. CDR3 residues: CASGEAYEQYS. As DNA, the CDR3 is TGTGCCAGCGGAGAGGCTTACGAGCAGTACTCC.

The CDR3 nucleotides read TGTGCCAGGAGCCGACCGGGACAAATGGGGGATACGCAGTATTTT. This gives the protein CARSRPGQMGDTQYF. The rearrangement uses TRBV11-2 and TRBJ2-3, with D possibly matching TRBD1 (6 bases). Germline lookup yields CDR1 SGHAT and CDR2 FQNNGV. V was cut by 9 bases and J by 6 bases, with 22 bases left in between. The CDR3 consists of 15 residues. Combining the CDR3 with reference TRBV11-2 and TRBJ2-3 gives the whole variable domain EAGVAQSPRYKIIEKRQSVAFWCNPISGHATLYWYQQILGQGPKLLIQFQNNGVVDDSQLPKDRFSAERLKGVDSTLKIQPAKLEDSAVYLCARSRPGQMGDTQYFGPGTRLTVL.

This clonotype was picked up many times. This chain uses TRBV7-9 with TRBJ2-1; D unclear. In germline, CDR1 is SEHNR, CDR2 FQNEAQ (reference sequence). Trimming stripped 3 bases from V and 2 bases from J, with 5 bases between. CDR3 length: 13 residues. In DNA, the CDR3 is TGTGCCAGCAGCTTGATGGCCTACAATGAGCAGTTCTTC. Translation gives CASSLMAYNEQFF.

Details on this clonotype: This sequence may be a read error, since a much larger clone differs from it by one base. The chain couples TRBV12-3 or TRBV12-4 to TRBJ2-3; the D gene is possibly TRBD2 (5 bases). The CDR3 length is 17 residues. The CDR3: CACSQRSGATSTDTQYF. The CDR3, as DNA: TGTGCCTGCAGTCAACGAAGCGGTGCCACTAGCACAGATACGCAGTATTTT.

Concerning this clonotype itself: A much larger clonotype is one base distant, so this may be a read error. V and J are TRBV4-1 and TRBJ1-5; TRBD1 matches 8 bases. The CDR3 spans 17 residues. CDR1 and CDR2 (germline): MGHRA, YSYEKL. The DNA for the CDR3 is TGCGCCAGCCGAATGACCGACAGGGGTAATAGCAATCAGTCCCAGCATTTT. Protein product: CASRMTDRGNSNQSQHF.

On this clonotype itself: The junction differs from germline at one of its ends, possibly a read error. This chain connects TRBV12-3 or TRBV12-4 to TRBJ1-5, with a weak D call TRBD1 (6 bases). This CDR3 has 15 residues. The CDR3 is CAGSLTGLGNQPQHF. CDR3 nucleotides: TGTGCCGGCAGTCTCACAGGGTTGGGCAATCAGCCCCAGCATTTT.